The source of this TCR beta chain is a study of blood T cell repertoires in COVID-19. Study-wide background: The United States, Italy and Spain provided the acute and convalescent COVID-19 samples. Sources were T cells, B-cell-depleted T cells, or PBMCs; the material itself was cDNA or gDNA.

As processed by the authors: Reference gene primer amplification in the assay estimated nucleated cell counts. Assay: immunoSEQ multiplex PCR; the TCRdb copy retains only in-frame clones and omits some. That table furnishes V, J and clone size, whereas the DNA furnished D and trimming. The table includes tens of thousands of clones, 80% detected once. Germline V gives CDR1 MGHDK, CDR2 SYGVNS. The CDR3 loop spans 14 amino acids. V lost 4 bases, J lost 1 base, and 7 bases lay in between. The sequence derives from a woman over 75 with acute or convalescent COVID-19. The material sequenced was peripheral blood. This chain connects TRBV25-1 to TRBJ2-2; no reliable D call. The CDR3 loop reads CASSVRQNTGELFF. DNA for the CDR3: TGTGCCAGCAGTGTACGACAGAACACCGGGGAGCTGTTTTTT.